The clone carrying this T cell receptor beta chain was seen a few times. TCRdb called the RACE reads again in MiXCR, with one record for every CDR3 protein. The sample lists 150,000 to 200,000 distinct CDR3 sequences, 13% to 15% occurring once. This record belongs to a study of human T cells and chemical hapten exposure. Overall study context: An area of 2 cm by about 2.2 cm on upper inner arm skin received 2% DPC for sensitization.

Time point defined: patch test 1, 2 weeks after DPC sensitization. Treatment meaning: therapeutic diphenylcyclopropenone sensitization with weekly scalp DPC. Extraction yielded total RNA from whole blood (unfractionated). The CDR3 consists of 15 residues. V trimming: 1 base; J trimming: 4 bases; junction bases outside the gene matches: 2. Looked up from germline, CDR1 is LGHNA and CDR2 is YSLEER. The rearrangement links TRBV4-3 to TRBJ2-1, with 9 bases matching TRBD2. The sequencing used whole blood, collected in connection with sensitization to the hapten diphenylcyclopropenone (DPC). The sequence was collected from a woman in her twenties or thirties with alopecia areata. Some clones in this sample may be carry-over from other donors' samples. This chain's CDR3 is CASSQGGREYNEQFF. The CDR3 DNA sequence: TGCGCCAGCAGCCAAGGCGGGAGGGAGTACAATGAGCAGTTCTTC.